The TCR beta chain under discussion was sequenced for a study of cytomegalovirus exposure and HLA in healthy donors. Use of 60 Vbeta and 13 Jbeta primers characterized the PCR. The assay was immunoSEQ multiplex PCR, and TCRdb's table has in-frame clones only and misses some. The sample lists about 84,000 clones; around three fifths were seen once. The CDR3 sequence is 18 residues long. Unmatched junction bases numbered 13, after V lost 5 bases and J lost 3 bases. CDR1 and CDR2 (germline): SEHNR, FQNEAQ (reference sequence). Study-wide points: A missense variant in DCLRE1C was later tied to TCR beta V- and J-gene trimming. Earlier analysis found most TCR beta V segments productive about 90% or about 30% of the time. Within the data, a cluster of highly shared sequence variants was likely a sequencing artifact.

This clone was counted a single time. The antigen remains undetermined. The sequenced material came from PBMCs. The V call is TRBV7-9, the J call TRBJ2-4, with 10 bases that match TRBD2. This sequence was found in a woman in her 40s in good health and CMV-seropositive. The CDR3 spells CASSPKIRLAGDKNIQYF. CDR3 coding DNA: TGTGCCAGCAGCCCAAAAATCCGGCTAGCGGGAGACAAAAACATTCAGTACTTC.